A selection of T cell receptor beta chains follows, all from one sample in a study of T cell repertoires in cytomegalovirus infection. Via MiXCR, TCRdb re-called the reads, giving one row per CDR3 protein. The table has 350,000 to 400,000 distinct CDR3 sequences, roughly a third seen once; the top ten hold roughly 12%. Their cognate antigens are unknown. The specimen was cultured PBMCs, collected from culture after CMV antigen stimulation. The source of these receptors is a human donor in good health (CMV status not recorded). Some clones in this sample may be carry-over from other donors' samples. Both conserved end residues are part of each CDR3. Each record gives: V gene, J gene, clone size, D gene, CDR3 DNA, CDR3 protein. A D gene is named only where the DNA matches it firmly. Clone size is not always given. Where it is, it says once, few, many or a class for expanded clones.

TRBV7-2,TRBJ2-3,many,TRBD2,TGTGCCAGCAGACCACCGCCTTCCGGGACTAGCGGGAGAAGAGATACGCAGTATTTT,CASRPPPSGTSGRRDTQYF
TRBV12-3/TRBV12-4,TRBJ2-3,NA,TRBD2,TGTGCCAGCACCCTAAGACTAGCGGGACTCACAGATACGCAGTATTTT,CASTLRLAGLTDTQYF
TRBV7-9,TRBJ1-1,NA,NA,TGTGCCAGCAGCGCGGGATTTACTGAAGCTTTCTTT,CASSAGFTEAFF
TRBV19,TRBJ2-3,NA,NA,TGTGCCAGTAGTAGGGCAACTTTAAGCACAGATACGCAGTATTTT,CASSRATLSTDTQYF
TRBV7-2,TRBJ2-1,many,NA,TGTGCCAGCAGCTTATCCCAGAATGAGCAGTTCTTC,CASSLSQNEQFF
TRBV6-2/TRBV6-3,TRBJ2-1,few,TRBD2,TGTGCCAGCAGTTGGTCGGCGGGAGGGCTATTTGAGCAGTTCTTC,CASSWSAGGLFEQFF
TRBV14,TRBJ1-4,NA,NA,TGTGCCAGCAGCCAAGACTACTATGATGCGGTGTTTTTT,CASSQDYYDAVFF
TRBV28,TRBJ2-7,NA,TRBD1,TGTGCCAGCAGTTTTTTGGGACAGGCTTCCTACGAGCAGTACTTC,CASSFLGQASYEQYF
TRBV7-9,TRBJ2-1,NA,NA,TGTGCCAGCAGCTTGGGGTCGACCCGCCTCAATGAGCAGTTCTTC,CASSLGSTRLNEQFF
TRBV11-2,TRBJ2-7,NA,TRBD2,TGTGCCAGCAGCCTCCTGGGACTAGCGAGGGGCGAGCAGTACTTC,CASSLLGLARGEQYF
TRBV7-2,TRBJ2-7,many,TRBD1,TGTGCCAGCAGCCAGGACAGGGGCGTATTCGAGCAGTACTTC,CASSQDRGVFEQYF
TRBV15,TRBJ2-3,NA,NA,TGTGCCACCAGCAGAGATCCCAGGGAGGCGGATACGCAGTATTTT,CATSRDPREADTQYF
TRBV7-8,TRBJ2-3,many,NA,TGTGCCAGCAGCTTGCGACAGAACCCAGATACGCAGTATTTT,CASSLRQNPDTQYF
TRBV7-3,TRBJ1-1,few,TRBD1,TGTGCCAGCAGCTTAAGCGGGACAGGCGCCTACACTGAAGCTTTCTTT,CASSLSGTGAYTEAFF
TRBV7-2,TRBJ2-3,many,NA,TGTGCCAGCAGCTTAAGATCGGATACGCAGTATTTT,CASSLRSDTQYF
TRBV7-4,TRBJ2-3,NA,NA,TGTGCCAGCAGCTCTCTCTTCACAGATACGCAGTATTTT,CASSSLFTDTQYF
TRBV24-1,TRBJ2-1,NA,TRBD1,TGTGCCACCAGTGATCCAGGACAGGGCTTTTCGGACAATGAGCAGTTCTTC,CATSDPGQGFSDNEQFF
TRBV6-5,TRBJ2-5,NA,NA,TGTGCCAGCAGTTACTCAGGAGCTTTGCCACAAGAGACCCAGTACTTC,CASSYSGALPQETQYF
TRBV7-2,TRBJ1-5,NA,NA,TGTGCCAGCAGCTTAGAAGGAAGTCAGCCCCAGCATTTT,CASSLEGSQPQHF
TRBV30,TRBJ2-1,NA,TRBD2,TGTGCCTGGGACCTAGCGGTCGCTCGCAATGAGCAGTTCTTC,CAWDLAVARNEQFF
TRBV12-3/TRBV12-4,TRBJ1-5,few,NA,TGTGCCAGCAGCCCAGGGAGGGGAGGCCAGCCCCAGCATTTT,CASSPGRGGQPQHF
TRBV28,TRBJ2-7,NA,TRBD2,TGTGCCAGCAGTTTATGGGGGGGAGGGACCTACGAGCAGTACTTC,CASSLWGGGTYEQYF
TRBV11-2,TRBJ2-3,many,NA,TGTGCCAGCAGCTTAGCTTGGGGTTCCGGCACAGATACGCAGTATTTT,CASSLAWGSGTDTQYF
TRBV7-2,TRBJ2-7,few,NA,TGTGCCAGCAGCCCCCATAATACTCCTTACGAGCAGTACTTC,CASSPHNTPYEQYF
TRBV19,TRBJ2-6,NA,NA,TGTGCCAGTAAGTTCGGCTATGGGGCCAACGTCCTGACTTTC,CASKFGYGANVLTF
TRBV4-2,TRBJ2-3,few,TRBD1,TGTGCCAGCAGCCAAGGGACAGGTACAGATACGCAGTATTTT,CASSQGTGTDTQYF
TRBV29-1,TRBJ2-7,NA,NA,TGCAGCGCCCAAAGGAGCCCCTACGAGCAGTACTTC,CSAQRSPYEQYF
TRBV19,TRBJ2-1,NA,TRBD2,TGTGCCAGTAGTATAGGTAGCGGGAGAACCAATGAGCAGTTCTTC,CASSIGSGRTNEQFF
TRBV6-2/TRBV6-3,TRBJ2-1,few,NA,TGTGCCAGCAGTTACCCGTCCAATGAGCAGTTCTTC,CASSYPSNEQFF
TRBV4-3,TRBJ2-5,few,TRBD1,TGCGCCAGCAGCCAAGAAGGGACAGGGGTGGAGACCCAGTACTTC,CASSQEGTGVETQYF